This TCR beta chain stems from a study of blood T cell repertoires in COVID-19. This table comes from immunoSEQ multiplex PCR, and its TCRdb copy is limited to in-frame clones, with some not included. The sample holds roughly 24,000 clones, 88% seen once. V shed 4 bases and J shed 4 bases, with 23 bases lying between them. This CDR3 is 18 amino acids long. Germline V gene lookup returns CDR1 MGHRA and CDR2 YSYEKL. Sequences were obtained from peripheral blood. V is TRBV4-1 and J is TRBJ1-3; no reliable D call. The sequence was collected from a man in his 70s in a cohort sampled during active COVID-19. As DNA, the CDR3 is TGCGCCAGCAGCCCCGGCGATGGTAAGCGGGTATCCGGAAACACCATATATTTT. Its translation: CASSPGDGKRVSGNTIYF.